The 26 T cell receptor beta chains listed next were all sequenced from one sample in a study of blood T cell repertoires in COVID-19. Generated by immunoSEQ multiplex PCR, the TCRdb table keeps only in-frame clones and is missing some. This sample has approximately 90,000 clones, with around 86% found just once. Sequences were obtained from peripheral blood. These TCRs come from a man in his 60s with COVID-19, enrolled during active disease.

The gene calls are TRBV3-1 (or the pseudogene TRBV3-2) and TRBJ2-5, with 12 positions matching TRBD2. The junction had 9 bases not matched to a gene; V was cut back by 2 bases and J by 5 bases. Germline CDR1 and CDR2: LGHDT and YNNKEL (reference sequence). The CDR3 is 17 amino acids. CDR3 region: CASSQTSGRSPRETQYF. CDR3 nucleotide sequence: TGTGCCAGCAGCCAAACTAGCGGGAGGTCCCCGCGGGAGACCCAGTACTTC.

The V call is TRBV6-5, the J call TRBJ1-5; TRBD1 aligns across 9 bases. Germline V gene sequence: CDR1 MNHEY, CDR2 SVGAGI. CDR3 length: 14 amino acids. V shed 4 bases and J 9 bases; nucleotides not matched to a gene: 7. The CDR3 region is CASSLGQGWWPQHF. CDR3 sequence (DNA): TGTGCCAGCAGTTTGGGACAGGGATGGTGGCCCCAGCATTTT.

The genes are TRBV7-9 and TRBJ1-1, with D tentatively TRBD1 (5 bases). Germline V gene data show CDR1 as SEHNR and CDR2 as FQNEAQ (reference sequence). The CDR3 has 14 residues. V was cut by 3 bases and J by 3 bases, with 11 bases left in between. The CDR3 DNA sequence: TGTGCCAGCAGCTTTTCCCGACAGTACACTGAAGCTTTCTTT. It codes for CASSFSRQYTEAFF.

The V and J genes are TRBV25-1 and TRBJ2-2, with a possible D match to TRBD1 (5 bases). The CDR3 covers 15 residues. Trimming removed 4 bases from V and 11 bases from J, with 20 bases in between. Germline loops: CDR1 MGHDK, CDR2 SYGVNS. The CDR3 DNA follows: TGTGCCAGCAGTGCACCCTATGTGGGCCAGGGAGAGCTGTTTTTT. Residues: CASSAPYVGQGELFF.

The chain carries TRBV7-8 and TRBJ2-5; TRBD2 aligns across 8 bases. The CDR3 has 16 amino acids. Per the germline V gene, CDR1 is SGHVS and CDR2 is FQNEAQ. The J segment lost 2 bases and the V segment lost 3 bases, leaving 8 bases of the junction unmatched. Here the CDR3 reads CASSFQRLAGQETQYF. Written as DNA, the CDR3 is TGTGCCAGCAGCTTCCAAAGGTTAGCGGGGCAAGAGACCCAGTACTTC.

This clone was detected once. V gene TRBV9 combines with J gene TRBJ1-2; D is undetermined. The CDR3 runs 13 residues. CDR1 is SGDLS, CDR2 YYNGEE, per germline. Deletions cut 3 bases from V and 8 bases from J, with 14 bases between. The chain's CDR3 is CASSAPPGNGYTF. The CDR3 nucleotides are TGTGCCAGCAGCGCCCCCCCGGGGAACGGCTACACCTTC.

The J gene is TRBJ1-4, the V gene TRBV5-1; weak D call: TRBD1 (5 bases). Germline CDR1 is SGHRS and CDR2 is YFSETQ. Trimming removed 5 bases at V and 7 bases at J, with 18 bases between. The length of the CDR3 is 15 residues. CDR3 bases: TGCGCCAGCAGAACAGGACAAGTAGCGGGTGAAAAACTGTTTTTT. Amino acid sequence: CASRTGQVAGEKLFF.

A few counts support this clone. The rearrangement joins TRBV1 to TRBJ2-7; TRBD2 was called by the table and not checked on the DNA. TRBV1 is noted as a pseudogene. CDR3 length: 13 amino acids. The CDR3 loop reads CTSSQDGSYEQYF. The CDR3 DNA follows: TGCACCAGCAGCCAAGACGGCTCCTACGAGCAGTACTTC.

DNA for the CDR3: TGTGCCTGGAGTCGCCGGGGGGCGTATACTGAAGCTTTCTTT. Translated, it gives CAWSRRGAYTEAFF. This chain connects TRBV30 to TRBJ1-1; D is perhaps TRBD1 (6 bases). V gave up 2 bases and J gave up 5 bases, with 15 bases separating them. This CDR3 region has 14 residues. CDR1 is GTSNPN, CDR2 SVGIG, per germline (reference sequence).

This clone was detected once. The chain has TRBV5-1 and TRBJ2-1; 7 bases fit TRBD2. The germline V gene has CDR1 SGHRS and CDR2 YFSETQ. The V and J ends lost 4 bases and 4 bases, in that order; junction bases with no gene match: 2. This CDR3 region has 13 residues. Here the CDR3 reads CASSSGDYNEQFF. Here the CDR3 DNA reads TGCGCCAGCAGCAGCGGGGATTACAATGAGCAGTTCTTC.

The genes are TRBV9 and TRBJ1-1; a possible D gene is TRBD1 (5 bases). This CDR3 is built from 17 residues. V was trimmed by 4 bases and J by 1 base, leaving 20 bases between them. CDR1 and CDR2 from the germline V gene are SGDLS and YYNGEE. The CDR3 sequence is CASSSSRGGTTNTEAFF. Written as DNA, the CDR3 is TGTGCCAGCAGCTCCTCCCGTGGGGGGACCACGAACACTGAAGCTTTCTTT.

The CDR3 loop reads CASSSSSGTGDYNEQFF. CDR3 in DNA: TGTGCCAGCAGCTCCAGTTCCGGGACAGGGGACTACAATGAGCAGTTCTTC. V and J are TRBV7-6 and TRBJ2-1; 10 bases match TRBD1. Trimming removed 4 bases from V and 3 bases from J; junction bases left unmatched: 9. CDR1 and CDR2 from the germline V gene are SGHVS and FNYEAQ. The CDR3 is made up of 17 amino acids. The full variable domain, rest sourced from reference TRBV7-6 and TRBJ2-1, is GAGVSQSPRYKVTKRGQDVALRCDPISGHVSLYWYRQALGQGPEFLTYFNYEAQQDKSGLPNDRFSAERPEGSISTLTIQRTEQRDSAMYRCASSSSSGTGDYNEQFFGPGTRLTVL.

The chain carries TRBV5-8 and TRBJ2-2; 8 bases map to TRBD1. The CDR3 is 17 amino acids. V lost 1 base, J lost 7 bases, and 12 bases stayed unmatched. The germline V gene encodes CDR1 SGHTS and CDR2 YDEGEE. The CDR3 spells CASSLRQGYYSDGELFF. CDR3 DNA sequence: TGTGCCAGCAGCTTGCGACAGGGGTACTACTCGGACGGGGAGCTGTTTTTT.

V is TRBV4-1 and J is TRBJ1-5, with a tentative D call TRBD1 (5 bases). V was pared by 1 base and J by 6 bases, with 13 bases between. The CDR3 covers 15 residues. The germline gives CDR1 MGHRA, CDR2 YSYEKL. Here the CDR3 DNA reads TGCGCCAGCAGCCAAGTCGTCAGGGCCTTTCAGCCCCAGCATTTT. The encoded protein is CASSQVVRAFQPQHF.

CDR3 sequence reads: CAWKGGRSPYEQYF. CDR3 in DNA: TGTGCCTGGAAAGGGGGCAGGAGCCCCTACGAGCAGTACTTC. The V gene is TRBV30, the J gene TRBJ2-7, with 7 positions matching TRBD1. Germline V gene lookup returns CDR1 GTSNPN and CDR2 SVGIG (reference sequence). CDR3 length equals 14 residues. With V trimmed by 4 bases and J by 2 bases, 8 bases remained unmatched.

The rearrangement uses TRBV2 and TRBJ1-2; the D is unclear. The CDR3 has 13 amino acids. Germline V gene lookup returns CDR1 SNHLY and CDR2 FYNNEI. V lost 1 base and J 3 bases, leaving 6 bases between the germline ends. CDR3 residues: CASSEGVDYGYTF. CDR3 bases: TGTGCCAGCAGTGAAGGAGTGGACTATGGCTACACCTTC.

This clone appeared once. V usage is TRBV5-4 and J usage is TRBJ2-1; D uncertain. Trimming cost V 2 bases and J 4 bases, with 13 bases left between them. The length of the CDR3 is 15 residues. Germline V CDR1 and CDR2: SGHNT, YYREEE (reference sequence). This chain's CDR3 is CASSFPGGRYNEQFF. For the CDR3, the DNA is TGTGCCAGCAGCTTCCCCGGCGGAAGATACAATGAGCAGTTCTTC.

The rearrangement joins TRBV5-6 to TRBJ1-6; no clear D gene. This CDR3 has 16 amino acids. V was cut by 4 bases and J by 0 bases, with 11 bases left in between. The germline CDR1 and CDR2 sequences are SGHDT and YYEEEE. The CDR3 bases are TGTGCCAGCAGCACTCTTAGGAGCTCCTATAATTCACCCCTCCACTTT. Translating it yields CASSTLRSSYNSPLHF.

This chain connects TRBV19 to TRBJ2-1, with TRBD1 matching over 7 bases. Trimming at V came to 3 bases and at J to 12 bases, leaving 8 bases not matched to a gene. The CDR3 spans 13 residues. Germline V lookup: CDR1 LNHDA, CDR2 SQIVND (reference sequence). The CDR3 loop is CASSISARQGQFF. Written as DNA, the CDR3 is TGTGCCAGTAGTATCTCCGCACGACAGGGGCAGTTCTTC.

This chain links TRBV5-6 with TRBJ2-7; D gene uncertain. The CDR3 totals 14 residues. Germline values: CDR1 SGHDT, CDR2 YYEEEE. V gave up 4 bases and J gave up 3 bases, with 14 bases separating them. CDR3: CASSAIGSSYEQYF. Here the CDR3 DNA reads TGTGCCAGCAGCGCAATAGGTAGCAGCTACGAGCAGTACTTC.

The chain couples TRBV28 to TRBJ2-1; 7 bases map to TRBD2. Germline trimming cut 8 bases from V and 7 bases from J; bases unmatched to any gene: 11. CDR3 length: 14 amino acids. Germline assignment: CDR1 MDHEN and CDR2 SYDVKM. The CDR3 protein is CASSNPGLRNEQFF. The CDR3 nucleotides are TGTGCCAGCTCCAACCCGGGACTAAGGAATGAGCAGTTCTTC.

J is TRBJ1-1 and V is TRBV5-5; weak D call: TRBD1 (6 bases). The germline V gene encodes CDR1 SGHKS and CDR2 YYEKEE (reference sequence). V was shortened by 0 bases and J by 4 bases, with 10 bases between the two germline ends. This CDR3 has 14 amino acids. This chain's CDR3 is CASSLARTATEAFF. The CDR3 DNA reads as TGTGCCAGCAGCTTGGCCCGGACAGCCACTGAAGCTTTCTTT.

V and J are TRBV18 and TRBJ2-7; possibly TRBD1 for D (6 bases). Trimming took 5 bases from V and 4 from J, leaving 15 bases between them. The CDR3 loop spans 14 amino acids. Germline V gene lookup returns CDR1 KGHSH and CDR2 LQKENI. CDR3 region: CASSSRDKTYEQYF. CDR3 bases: TGTGCCAGCTCATCCCGGGACAAGACTTACGAGCAGTACTTC.

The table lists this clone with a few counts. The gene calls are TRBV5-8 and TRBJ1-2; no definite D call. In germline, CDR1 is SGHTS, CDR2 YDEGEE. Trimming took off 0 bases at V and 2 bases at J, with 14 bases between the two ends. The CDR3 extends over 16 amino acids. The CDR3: CASSLASYPRNYGYTF. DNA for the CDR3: TGTGCCAGCAGCTTGGCCAGTTATCCGAGGAACTATGGCTACACCTTC.

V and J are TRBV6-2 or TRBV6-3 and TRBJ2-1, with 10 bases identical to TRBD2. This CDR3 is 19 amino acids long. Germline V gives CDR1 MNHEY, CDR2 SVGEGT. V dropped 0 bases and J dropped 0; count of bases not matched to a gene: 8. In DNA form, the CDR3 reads TGTGCCAGCAGTTACTCGAACATTAGGACTAGCGGCTCCTACAATGAGCAGTTCTTC. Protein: CASSYSNIRTSGSYNEQFF.

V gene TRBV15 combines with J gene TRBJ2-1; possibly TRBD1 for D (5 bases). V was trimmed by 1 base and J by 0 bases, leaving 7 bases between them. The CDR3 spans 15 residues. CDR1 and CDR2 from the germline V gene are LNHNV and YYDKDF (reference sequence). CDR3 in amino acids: CATSRGGGSYNEQFF. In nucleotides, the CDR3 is TGTGCCACCAGCAGAGGGGGCGGCTCCTACAATGAGCAGTTCTTC.